Presented here are 8 T cell receptor beta chains from one specimen sequenced in a study of blood T cell repertoires in COVID-19. The method was immunoSEQ multiplex PCR; TCRdb's version includes in-frame clones alone and lacks a portion of them. The repertoire has over 45,000 clones, around four fifths of them found once; the top ten carry about 2%. Sequenced material: peripheral blood. The receptors originated from a woman aged 55 to 70 with acute or convalescent COVID-19.

The chain recombines TRBV11-2 with TRBJ2-3; TRBD2 agrees at 11 bases. Germline-derived CDR1 and CDR2 are SGHAT and FQNNGV. Trimming cost V 5 bases and J 11 bases; bases outside gene matches: 12. This CDR3 is built from 15 residues. The CDR3 is CASSLTSGGIFGQYF. In nucleotides, the CDR3 is TGTGCCAGCAGCCTCACTAGCGGGGGCATTTTCGGGCAGTATTTT.

This sequence joins TRBV4-2 and TRBJ1-4; maybe TRBD1 (6 bases). The length of the CDR3 is 16 residues. From germline, CDR1 is LGHNA and CDR2 YNFKEQ. V was cut by 1 base and J by 4 bases, with 13 bases left in between. The CDR3 nucleotides read TGTGCCAGCAGCCAAGCTGTCCAGGGGAGTAATGAAAAACTGTTTTTT. Residues: CASSQAVQGSNEKLFF.

The V gene is TRBV5-6, the J gene TRBJ2-7; 7 bases line up with TRBD1. V was pared by 1 base and J by 6 bases, with 7 bases of the junction left unmatched. The CDR3 has 14 amino acids. The V gene's germline CDR1 is SGHDT and CDR2 YYEEEE. CDR3: CASSLNYRDSEQYF. The DNA of the CDR3 is TGTGCCAGCAGCTTGAACTACAGGGACAGCGAGCAGTACTTC.

In DNA form, the CDR3 reads TGTGCCAGCAGTTACGGTGCGGGGGGGGCCGAGCAGTACTTC. It is translated as CASSYGAGGAEQYF. The chain carries TRBV6-6 and TRBJ2-7; 9 bases match TRBD2. CDR3 length equals 14 residues. Germline V CDR1 and CDR2: MNHNY, SVGAGI (reference sequence). Trimming at V came to 2 bases and at J to 6 bases, leaving 5 bases not matched to a gene.

This clone appeared a few times. This chain joins TRBV30 and TRBJ1-1, with D possibly matching TRBD1 (5 bases). Germline lookup yields CDR1 GTSNPN and CDR2 SVGIG (reference sequence). Trimming cost V 2 bases and J 4 bases, with 8 bases left between them. The CDR3 has 12 residues. The CDR3: CAWSWGLTEAFF. As DNA, the CDR3 is TGTGCCTGGAGTTGGGGCCTCACTGAAGCTTTCTTT.

The chain joins TRBV7-3 to TRBJ2-3; TRBD2 is a possible D gene (6 bases). V dropped 3 bases and J dropped 0 bases, with 10 bases sitting between them. Germline V gene sequence: CDR1 SGHTA, CDR2 FQGTGA. This CDR3 region has 15 residues. In DNA form, the CDR3 reads TGTGCCAGCAGCTTTAGCGGCACTAGCACAGATACGCAGTATTTT. It translates to CASSFSGTSTDTQYF.

The chain uses TRBV11-3 and TRBJ1-1; tentatively, D is TRBD1 (5 bases). This CDR3 has 14 residues. The V end was cut by 5 bases, the J end by 1 base, with 11 bases between. CDR1 and CDR2 (germline): SGHNT, YENEEA. CDR3 residues: CASSPGRGNTEAFF. The CDR3, as DNA: TGTGCCAGCAGCCCAGGGAGGGGGAACACTGAAGCTTTCTTT.

The V gene is TRBV19, the J gene TRBJ1-2, with 8 bases that match TRBD1. The CDR3 has 15 amino acids. V lost 1 base, J lost 2 bases, and 3 bases stayed unmatched. Germline V gene sequence: CDR1 LNHDA, CDR2 SQIVND (reference sequence). The CDR3: CASSIVSGGNYGYTF. The CDR3 nucleotides are TGTGCCAGTAGTATAGTGTCAGGGGGCAACTATGGCTACACCTTC.